This entry concerns a single T cell receptor beta chain. What it binds is not known. The time point denotes: after neoadjuvant nivolumab, at surgical resection. Libraries were prepared by immunoSEQ multiplex PCR; TCRdb keeps only in-frame clonotypes and omits some of them. The sample yields approximately 13,000 clones, around 66% seen once. Germline CDR1 is KGHSH and CDR2 is LQKENI. The CDR3 has 15 amino acids. With V trimmed by 6 bases and J by 2 bases, 8 bases remained unmatched. This specimen comes from a study of neoadjuvant anti-PD-1 for oral cavity cancer. At the level of the study: Patients mostly received three to four biweekly nivolumab doses at 3 mg/kg before surgery. Patients without progression received a fourth nivolumab dose around day 43, then surgical resection on days 50-56.

Notes on the study in general: After neoadjuvant nivolumab, PBMC T cell clonality was significantly higher in non-responders than responders. TCR analyses covered only three patients per response group.

The V gene is TRBV18, the J gene TRBJ2-5; TRBD1 matches 8 bases. The specimen comprised PBMCs, sampled after nivolumab (anti-PD-1) treatment. This TCR was recovered from a person aged 35-79 years with oral cavity squamous cell carcinoma. The CDR3 reads CASSPDRAIQETQYF. The CDR3 DNA follows: TGTGCCAGCTCTCCGGACAGGGCTATACAAGAGACCCAGTACTTC.